Described below is a single T cell receptor beta chain sequence and its context. Its antigen is unknown. The sample originates from a study of cytomegalovirus exposure and HLA in healthy donors. Study-wide points: Generally TCR sequences proved uncommon, though certain public TCRs appeared in numerous donors. Diagnosis of cytomegalovirus status made by the classifier reportedly showed high specificity and sensitivity.

Generated by immunoSEQ multiplex PCR, the TCRdb table keeps only in-frame clones and is missing some. Of tens of thousands of clones in the sample, just under 95% were seen once. Trimming removed 2 bases from V and 6 bases from J; junction bases left unmatched: 15. The germline V gene has CDR1 MNHNS and CDR2 SASEGT. The CDR3 loop spans 17 amino acids. This TCR came from a man younger than 30 in good health and CMV-seronegative. Sequenced sample: PBMCs. This chain joins TRBV6-1 and TRBJ1-1, with 7 bases matching TRBD1. The CDR3 DNA follows: TGTGCCAGCAGTGAAAGGGGGTTTGGACAGGCTGCCGCTGAAGCTTTCTTT. This codes for CASSERGFGQAAAEAFF.